Listed here are 21 T cell receptor beta chains from one sample, sequenced in a study of glioma-infiltrating T cells. Amplification of TCR alpha and beta CDR3 regions from RNA used iRepertoire nested multiplex PCR. In TCRdb, the multiplex PCR reads were re-called with MiXCR into one record per CDR3 protein. Of about 110,000 distinct CDR3 sequences in the sample, less than 30% are singletons; the top ten hold roughly 30%. Sequenced input: glioma tissue, nonneoplastic brain tissue, or PBMCs (not recorded which). These receptors all stem from a human donor with low-grade glioma or glioblastoma, undergoing nonglioma brain surgery, or in good health (not recorded which).

Ten or more counts support this clonotype. V and J are TRBV28 and TRBJ1-1; D not certain. CDR1 and CDR2 from the germline V gene are MDHEN and SYDVKM. The CDR3 has 12 amino acids. V lost 8 bases and J 5 bases, leaving 12 bases between the germline ends. CDR3 bases: TGTGCCAGCGAAGGGAGTGAGACTGAAGCTTTCTTT. Its protein product is CASEGSETEAFF.

This clonotype has at least ten counts. The rearrangement uses TRBV2 and TRBJ1-2; D perhaps matches TRBD1 (5 bases). The CDR3 is 13 amino acids. V lost 7 bases and J 4 bases, leaving 13 bases between the germline ends. In germline, CDR1 is SNHLY, CDR2 FYNNEI. DNA for the CDR3: TGTGCCAGCAATGGGGGATGGAGCTATGGCTACACCTTC. Translating gives CASNGGWSYGYTF.

This clonotype was recorded at least ten times. This chain links TRBV19 with TRBJ2-2; the D gene could be TRBD1 or TRBD2 (6 bases each). V was trimmed by 10 bases and J by 1 base, leaving 19 bases between them. CDR3 size: 16 residues. Germline V gives CDR1 LNHDA, CDR2 SQIVND (reference sequence). This CDR3 reads CATHGGSYMNTGELFF. DNA for the CDR3: TGTGCCACTCACGGGGGCTCCTACATGAACACCGGGGAGCTGTTTTTT.

This clonotype was picked up many times. The chain joins TRBV7-2 to TRBJ2-1; 8 nucleotides agree with TRBD1. After removal of 0 bases from V and 5 bases from J, the junction contained 15 bases not matched to a gene. The CDR3 totals 19 residues. From germline, CDR1 is SGHTA and CDR2 FQGNSA. For the CDR3, the DNA is TGTGCCAGCAGCTTAGCCTTCCACCCGACAGGGGTTTTCAACAATGAGCAGTTCTTC. It yields the protein CASSLAFHPTGVFNNEQFF.

This clonotype was observed many times. This chain joins TRBV7-9 and TRBJ1-1; D not resolved. Germline assignment: CDR1 SEHNR and CDR2 FQNEAQ (reference sequence). The germline V and J ends were trimmed by 3 bases and 0 bases, with 8 bases remaining between them. The CDR3 consists of 14 residues. This CDR3 is CASSFGYMNTEAFF. CDR3 sequence (DNA): TGTGCCAGCAGCTTCGGGTATATGAACACTGAAGCTTTCTTT.

This clonotype was counted many times. The chain is built from TRBV3-1 and TRBJ2-1; the D gene is possibly TRBD2 (6 bases). The CDR3 extends over 14 amino acids. Trimming removed 8 bases at V and 2 bases at J, with 13 bases between. The germline gives CDR1 LGHDT, CDR2 YNNKEL (reference sequence). CDR3 sequence: CASCYGGPYNEQFF. Written as DNA, the CDR3 is TGTGCCAGCTGCTACGGGGGACCCTACAATGAGCAGTTCTTC.

In its sample, this clonotype was seen many times. This sequence joins TRBV7-8 and TRBJ2-3; D may be TRBD2 (6 bases). Trimming removed 5 bases at V and 10 bases at J, with 19 bases between. Germline V gene lookup returns CDR1 SGHVS and CDR2 FQNEAQ. The CDR3 length is 14 residues. The CDR3 DNA reads TGTGCCAGCAGCACCGGGACTCAGTTGGGAGCGCAGTATTTT. It encodes CASSTGTQLGAQYF.

This clonotype was detected a few times. J is TRBJ2-7 and V is TRBV12-5; D unresolved. Trimming removed 1 base from V and 7 bases from J, with 8 bases in between. The V gene's germline CDR1 is LGHNT and CDR2 FRNRAP. This CDR3 region has 12 residues. CDR3 bases: TGTGCTAGTGGTTTGGAGGTCGGGGAGCAGTACTTC. It translates to CASGLEVGEQYF.

This clonotype was detected many times. The chain carries TRBV29-1 and TRBJ1-1, with D tentatively TRBD1 (6 bases). Trimming cost V 3 bases and J 6 bases, with 17 bases left between them. Germline V gene data show CDR1 as SQVTM and CDR2 as ANQGSEA. The CDR3 is 14 residues long. CDR3 loop: CSVETGTLRAEAFF. CDR3 in DNA: TGCAGCGTTGAGACCGGGACACTGAGGGCTGAAGCTTTCTTT.

The rearrangement uses TRBV30 and TRBJ1-6, with no clear D. Trimming took off 2 bases at V and 0 bases at J, with 14 bases between the two ends. This CDR3 has 17 amino acids. Looked up from germline, CDR1 is GTSNPN and CDR2 is SVGIG (reference sequence). The CDR3, as DNA: TGTGCCTGGAGTATGGCCAGTGCAAGCTCCTATAATTCACCCCTCCACTTT. Its protein product is CAWSMASASSYNSPLHF.

This clonotype was counted many times. This chain joins TRBV7-6 and TRBJ2-5, with D hard to call. V was trimmed by 1 base and J by 6 bases, leaving 6 bases between them. Germline CDR1 is SGHVS and CDR2 is FNYEAQ. CDR3 length: 12 amino acids. CDR3: CASSLGVQTQYF. CDR3 DNA sequence: TGTGCCAGCAGCTTAGGAGTGCAGACCCAGTACTTC.

This clonotype was recorded many times. V and J are TRBV6-1 and TRBJ1-3; 7 nucleotides align to TRBD1. The junction had 10 bases not matched to a gene; V was cut back by 5 bases and J by 3 bases. Germline V gene data show CDR1 as MNHNS and CDR2 as SASEGT. CDR3 length equals 16 residues. The DNA for the CDR3 is TGTGCCAGCAGTACAACAGGGGACTGGGATGGAAACACCATATATTTT. Protein sequence: CASSTTGDWDGNTIYF.

This clonotype was found many times. The CDR3 sequence: CASRGTRAYEQYF. In DNA, the CDR3 is TGTGCCAGCAGGGGGACGAGGGCCTACGAGCAGTACTTC. The chain joins TRBV6-1 to TRBJ2-7, with D perhaps given as TRBD1 or TRBD2 (5 bases each). The CDR3 consists of 13 residues. Per germline, CDR1 MNHNS and CDR2 SASEGT. With 6 bases removed from V and 2 bases from J, the gap between germline ends came to 11 bases.

The chain has TRBV7-2 and TRBJ1-2, with TRBD1 identical over 7 bases. After removal of 6 bases from V and 7 bases from J, the junction contained 8 bases not matched to a gene. The CDR3 covers 13 residues. The germline gives CDR1 SGHTA, CDR2 FQGNSA. The CDR3, as DNA: TGTGCCAGCAGAATAGACAGGGATGGTGGCTACACCTTC. Its protein product is CASRIDRDGGYTF. The whole variable domain, remainder taken from reference TRBV7-2 and TRBJ1-2, is GAGVSQSPSNKVTEKGKDVELRCDPISGHTALYWYRQSLGQGLEFLIYFQGNSAPDKSGLPSDRFSAERTGGSVSTLTIQRTQQEDSAVYLCASRIDRDGGYTFGSGTRLTVV.

The chain uses TRBV4-2 and TRBJ1-2, with 11 bases identical to TRBD1. Trimming at V came to 0 bases and at J to 1 base, leaving 7 bases not matched to a gene. The germline CDR1 and CDR2 sequences are LGHNA and YNFKEQ. The CDR3 length is 18 residues. The CDR3 protein is CASSQDEDRGRFNYGYTF. CDR3 bases: TGTGCCAGCAGCCAAGATGAGGACAGGGGGCGGTTTAACTATGGCTACACCTTC.

In its sample, this clonotype was seen many times. The chain has TRBV5-1 and TRBJ1-2; D remains unclear. CDR1 and CDR2 (germline): SGHRS, YFSETQ. There are 12 residues in the CDR3. V lost 0 bases to trimming and J lost 9 bases, with 9 bases between them. The CDR3 bases are TGCGCCAGCAGCTTGGAACCTTCTCGCTACACCTTC. Translating it yields CASSLEPSRYTF.

The chain joins TRBV6-1 to TRBJ2-1; 9 nucleotides line up with TRBD1. The CDR3 is made up of 15 amino acids. V lost 7 bases to trimming and J lost 7 bases; unmatched junction nucleotides: 11. Germline assignment: CDR1 MNHNS and CDR2 SASEGT. Here the CDR3 reads CASTATGGQFNEQFF. CDR3 coding DNA: TGTGCCAGCACCGCAACAGGGGGCCAGTTTAATGAGCAGTTCTTC.

The V and J genes are TRBV29-1 and TRBJ2-1, with D unresolved. Looked up from germline, CDR1 is SQVTM and CDR2 is ANQGSEA. CDR3 length: 14 residues. Trimming shortened V by 4 bases and J by 0 bases, and 10 bases separated the two germline ends. CDR3 residues: CSVVGLGSYNEQFF. The CDR3 DNA is TGCAGCGTTGTCGGGTTGGGCTCCTACAATGAGCAGTTCTTC.

This clonotype was counted at least ten times. This rearrangement joins TRBV27 to TRBJ2-7; TRBD1 or TRBD2 may be the D gene (7 bases each). The CDR3 has 15 amino acids. Germline values: CDR1 MNHEY, CDR2 SMNVEV (reference sequence). Between the trimmed V and J ends, which lost 2 bases and 3 bases, there was a span of 14 bases. In DNA form, the CDR3 reads TGTGCCAGCAGTTTACGGCAGGGGGGGAACTACGAGCAGTACTTC. It is translated as CASSLRQGGNYEQYF.

This clonotype was seen more than once but under ten times. One base away lies a much larger clone, so this may be a sequencing read error. The chain is built from TRBV12-3 or TRBV12-4 and TRBJ1-1; D is ambiguous. Trimming left V 8 bases short and J 3 bases short, with 13 bases between. The CDR3 loop spans 13 amino acids. The CDR3 region is CASAVGIDTEAFF. CDR3 sequence (DNA): TGTGCCAGCGCGGTGGGCATTGACACTGAAGCTTTCTTT.

This clonotype has just a few counts. This chain links TRBV29-1 with TRBJ1-1; D call uncertain. Trimming removed 6 bases at V and 3 bases at J, with 11 bases between. The CDR3 is 12 amino acids. The germline CDR1 and CDR2 sequences are SQVTM and ANQGSEA. DNA for the CDR3: TGCAGCGTACCCGTGGGGTACACTGAAGCTTTCTTT. The encoded protein is CSVPVGYTEAFF. The variable domain in full, with the rest retrieved from reference TRBV29-1 and TRBJ1-1, is SAVISQKPSRDICQRGTSLTIQCQVDSQVTMMFWYRQQPGQSLTLIATANQGSEATYESGFVIDKFPISRPNLTFSTLTVSNMSPEDSSIYLCSVPVGYTEAFFGQGTRLTVV.